The clone carrying this T cell receptor beta chain was detected a few times. Sequencing used immunoSEQ multiplex PCR; TCRdb keeps in-frame clones, though not all of them. The sample contains some 3,000 clones, 20% to 25% of which appear only once. This sample was included in a study of sequential checkpoint blockade in melanoma. Study information: Arm A got nivolumab then ipilimumab; arm B the reverse, 1:1. After both sequences, patients received maintenance nivolumab.

Indicated treatment: randomized to nivolumab then ipilimumab (arm A) or the reverse (arm B). Germline V CDR1 and CDR2: SGHNT, YENEEA. CDR3 size: 17 residues. V was clipped by 6 bases and J by 7 bases; unmatched bases: 15. The clonotype comes from a human patient with melanoma. Some clones in this sample may be carry-over from other donors' samples. The rearrangement joins TRBV11-3 to TRBJ1-6; 7 bases agree with TRBD1. The starting material was tumor tissue (inferred from file names), obtained from a patient given nivolumab and ipilimumab in sequence. Written as DNA, the CDR3 is TGTGCCAGCAGTACAAATAAAGACAGGGCCTTAAATTCACCCCTCCACTTT. Protein sequence: CASSTNKDRALNSPLHF.